The entry below gives a single T cell receptor beta chain sequence along with its context. In germline, CDR1 is MNHNY, CDR2 SVGAGI (reference sequence). The CDR3 consists of 15 residues. V was clipped by 2 bases and J by 1 base, with 11 bases between them. These data originate in a study of monozygotic twins with cystic fibrosis. The table came from immunoSEQ multiplex PCR; TCRdb's copy has only in-frame clones and leaves some out. This sample yields approximately 28,000 clones, of which approximately 80% are seen a single time; roughly 0.85% belongs to the top ten. The genes are TRBV6-6 and TRBJ2-5; D gene unclear. This receptor was obtained from a girl aged 2-10 years with cystic fibrosis. Sequencing input: blood. Written as DNA, the CDR3 is TGTGCCAGCAGTTACGGCGGTCAGACCCAAGAGACCCAGTACTTC. It codes for CASSYGGQTQETQYF.